This T cell receptor (beta chain) originates from a study of cytomegalovirus exposure and HLA in healthy donors. Use of 60 Vbeta and 13 Jbeta primers characterized the PCR. Measured with immunoSEQ multiplex PCR; TCRdb has only the in-frame clones, and not every one. The table lists some 54,000 clones, more than 70% of them singletons. The CDR3 spans 13 residues. With 9 bases removed from V and 1 base from J, the gap between germline ends came to 12 bases. CDR1 is LNHDA, CDR2 SQIVND, per germline (reference sequence). This clone has just one count. Its antigen is undetermined. Each donor was healthy, and each was a bone marrow donor. General study results and limits: In an earlier analysis, about 90% or about 30%: the productive usage of most TCR beta V segments. Cytomegalovirus association was assigned to about 180 TCR beta chains.

The sequencing input was PBMCs. The source is a male donor in good health and CMV-seronegative. This sequence joins TRBV19 and TRBJ1-1, with D possibly matching TRBD1 (6 bases). CDR3 protein: CASHQGQNTEAFF. CDR3 coding DNA: TGTGCCAGCCACCAGGGGCAGAACACTGAAGCTTTCTTT.